One and the same sample provided the 13 T cell receptor beta chains below, sequenced in a study of identical twins. From the 5' RACE reads, TCRdb called clonotypes with MiXCR, one entry per CDR3 protein. In the table there are 400,000 to 550,000 distinct CDR3 sequences, roughly a fifth of which are singletons. Separately, the same data were catalogued under a study of T cells expressing NK-cell markers.

Input material: CD4+ T cells sorted from blood. The receptor set was obtained from a woman under 30 in good health.

J is TRBJ2-7 and V is TRBV5-1, with 9 bases matching TRBD1. The trim removed 3 bases at V and 2 bases at J, leaving 3 bases unmatched. CDR3 length equals 14 residues. Germline CDR1 and CDR2: SGHRS and YFSETQ. DNA of the CDR3: TGCGCCAGCAGCTCAAGACAGGGGGCCTACGAGCAGTACTTC. It is translated as CASSSRQGAYEQYF.

This clonotype has more than one count but fewer than ten. The chain links TRBV7-9 to TRBJ1-1, with a possible D match to TRBD1 (6 bases). There are 16 residues in the CDR3. The V end was cut by 7 bases, the J end by 5 bases, with 23 bases between. Per the germline V gene, CDR1 is SEHNR and CDR2 is FQNEAQ (reference sequence). CDR3 sequence: CASIELGGGRRTEAFF. The CDR3 coding sequence is TGTGCCAGCATCGAATTAGGGGGGGGCAGGCGAACTGAAGCTTTCTTT.

The V gene is TRBV7-6, the J gene TRBJ2-1, with TRBD1 identical over 10 bases. Germline V gives CDR1 SGHVS, CDR2 FNYEAQ. V was pared by 6 bases and J by 7 bases, with 6 bases of the junction left unmatched. This CDR3 has 14 residues. CDR3 DNA sequence: TGTGCCAGCAGTCGGGACAGGGGTCCTAATGAGCAGTTCTTC. Its translation is CASSRDRGPNEQFF.

The chain uses TRBV20-1 and TRBJ2-5, with D perhaps assigned TRBD1 or TRBD2 (5 bases each). Germline V gene sequence: CDR1 DFQATT, CDR2 SNEGSKA (reference sequence). Trimming removed 5 bases at V and 2 bases at J, with 15 bases between. The CDR3 is 14 amino acids. The CDR3 bases are TGCAGTGCTGGTGGTGGGGGATTACAAGAGACCCAGTACTTC. Its translation is CSAGGGGLQETQYF.

The rearrangement joins TRBV10-3 to TRBJ2-1; 8 bases are a match to TRBD1. Germline V gene data show CDR1 as ENHRY and CDR2 as SYGVKD. The CDR3 spans 15 residues. V lost 6 bases to trimming and J lost 5 bases; unmatched junction nucleotides: 9. CDR3: CAISWFRDRNNEQFF. CDR3 nucleotides: TGTGCCATCAGCTGGTTCCGGGACAGGAACAATGAGCAGTTCTTC.

The V and J genes are TRBV9 and TRBJ2-5; TRBD1 aligns across 8 bases. J gave up 3 bases and V 3 bases, and 10 bases lay outside the gene matches. This CDR3 spans 16 amino acids. Germline CDR1 reads SGDLS; CDR2 reads YYNGEE. DNA of the CDR3: TGTGCCAGCAGCGGGCAGGGGGCGCTTTATAAAGAGACCCAGTACTTC. Protein product: CASSGQGALYKETQYF.

This clonotype was observed a single time. J is TRBJ2-7 and V is TRBV12-3 or TRBV12-4, with 13 bases that match TRBD2. Trimming removed 6 bases from V and 2 bases from J; junction bases left unmatched: 4. The CDR3 sequence is 15 residues long. The CDR3 here is CASRRGLAGAYEQYF. In DNA form, the CDR3 reads TGTGCCAGCAGACGTGGACTAGCGGGAGCCTACGAGCAGTACTTC.

There are a few counts of this clonotype. The gene calls are TRBV20-1 and TRBJ2-1; TRBD2 aligns across 7 bases. The CDR3 has 14 amino acids. After removal of 6 bases from V and 4 bases from J, the junction contained 9 bases not matched to a gene. CDR1 is DFQATT, CDR2 SNEGSKA, per germline (reference sequence). The CDR3, as DNA: TGCAGTGCCCTCGGGCGGGAGAGGTACAATGAGCAGTTCTTC. Residues: CSALGRERYNEQFF.

The genes are TRBV10-3 and TRBJ2-1; TRBD1 matches 11 bases. With V trimmed by 10 bases and J by 7 bases, 6 bases remained unmatched. The CDR3 runs 13 residues. Germline loops: CDR1 ENHRY, CDR2 SYGVKD. The CDR3 bases are TGTGCCAACGGACAGGGGGCGAGGAATGAGCAGTTCTTC. Its translation is CANGQGARNEQFF.

The chain employs TRBV12-3 or TRBV12-4 and TRBJ1-1, with D maybe TRBD1 (6 bases). CDR3 size: 13 residues. V was clipped by 3 bases and J by 6 bases, with 11 bases between them. For the CDR3, the DNA is TGTGCCAGCAGTTTCTCCCCAGGGGCTGAAGCTTTCTTT. Translated: CASSFSPGAEAFF.

This sequence joins TRBV20-1 and TRBJ2-5; D is possibly TRBD1 (6 bases). The CDR3 extends over 15 amino acids. The V and J ends lost 7 bases and 0 bases respectively, with 18 bases between them. The germline V gene encodes CDR1 DFQATT and CDR2 SNEGSKA (reference sequence). CDR3 sequence: CSGSPLRDNQETQYF. The CDR3 DNA follows: TGCAGTGGTTCACCACTCCGGGACAACCAAGAGACCCAGTACTTC.

The chain uses TRBV5-1 and TRBJ2-1; no clear D. V was trimmed by 0 bases and J by 7 bases, leaving 14 bases between them. The CDR3 length is 15 residues. Germline CDR1 reads SGHRS; CDR2 reads YFSETQ. The CDR3 reads CASSLVLAPGNEQFF. The CDR3 DNA sequence: TGCGCCAGCAGCTTGGTACTCGCCCCTGGGAATGAGCAGTTCTTC. The complete variable domain, with remaining parts taken from reference TRBV5-1 and TRBJ2-1, reads KAGVTQTPRYLIKTRGQQVTLSCSPISGHRSVSWYQQTPGQGLQFLFEYFSETQRNKGNFPGRFSGRQFSNSRSEMNVSTLELGDSALYLCASSLVLAPGNEQFFGPGTRLTVL.

J is TRBJ1-1 and V is TRBV10-3; perhaps TRBD1 as D (5 bases). Per germline, CDR1 ENHRY and CDR2 SYGVKD. Trimming shortened V by 6 bases and J by 1 base, and 9 bases separated the two germline ends. The CDR3 runs 13 residues. DNA for the CDR3: TGTGCCATCAGCAGACAGAAGAACACTGAAGCTTTCTTT. Its translation is CAISRQKNTEAFF.